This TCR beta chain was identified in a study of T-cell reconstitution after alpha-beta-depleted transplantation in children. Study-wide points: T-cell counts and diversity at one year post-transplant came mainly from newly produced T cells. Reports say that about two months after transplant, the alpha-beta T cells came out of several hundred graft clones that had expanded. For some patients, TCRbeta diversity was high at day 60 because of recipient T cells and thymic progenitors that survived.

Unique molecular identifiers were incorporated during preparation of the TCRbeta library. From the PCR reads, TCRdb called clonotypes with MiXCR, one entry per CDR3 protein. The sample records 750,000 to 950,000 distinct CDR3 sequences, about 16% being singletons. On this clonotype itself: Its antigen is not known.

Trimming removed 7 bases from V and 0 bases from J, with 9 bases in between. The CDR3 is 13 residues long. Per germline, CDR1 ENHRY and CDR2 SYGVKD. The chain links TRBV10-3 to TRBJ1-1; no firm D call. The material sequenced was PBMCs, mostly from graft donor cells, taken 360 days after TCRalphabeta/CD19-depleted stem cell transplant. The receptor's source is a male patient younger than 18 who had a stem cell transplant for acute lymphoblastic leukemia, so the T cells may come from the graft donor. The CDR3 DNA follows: TGTGCCATCATCAGAGCTCTGAACACTGAAGCTTTCTTT. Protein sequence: CAIIRALNTEAFF.